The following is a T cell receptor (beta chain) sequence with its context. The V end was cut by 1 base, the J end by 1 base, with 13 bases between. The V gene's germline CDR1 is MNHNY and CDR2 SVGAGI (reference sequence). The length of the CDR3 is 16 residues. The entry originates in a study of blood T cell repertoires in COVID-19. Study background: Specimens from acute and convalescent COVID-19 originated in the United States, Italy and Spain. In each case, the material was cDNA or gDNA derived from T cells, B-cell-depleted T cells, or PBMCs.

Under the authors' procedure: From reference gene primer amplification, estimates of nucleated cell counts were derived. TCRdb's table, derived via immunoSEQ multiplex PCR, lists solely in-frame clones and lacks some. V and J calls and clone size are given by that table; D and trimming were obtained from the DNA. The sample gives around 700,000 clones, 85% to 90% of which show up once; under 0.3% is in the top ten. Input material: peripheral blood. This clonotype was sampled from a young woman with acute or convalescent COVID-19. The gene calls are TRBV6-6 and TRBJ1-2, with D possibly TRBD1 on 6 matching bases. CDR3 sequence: CASSYYLTGLNYGYTF. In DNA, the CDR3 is TGTGCCAGCAGTTACTACCTCACAGGGCTTAACTATGGCTACACCTTC.